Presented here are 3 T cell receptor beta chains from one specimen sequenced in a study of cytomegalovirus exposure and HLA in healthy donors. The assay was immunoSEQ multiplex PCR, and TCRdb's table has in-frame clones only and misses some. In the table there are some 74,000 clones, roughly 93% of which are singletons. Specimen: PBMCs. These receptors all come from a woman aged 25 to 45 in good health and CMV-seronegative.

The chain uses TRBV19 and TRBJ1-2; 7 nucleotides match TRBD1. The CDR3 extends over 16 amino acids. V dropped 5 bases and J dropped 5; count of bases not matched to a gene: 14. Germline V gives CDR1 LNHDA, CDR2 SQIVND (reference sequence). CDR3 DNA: TGTGCCAGTAGTCCCCGGGGGACAGCCTCTAGGTATGGCTACACCTTC. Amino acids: CASSPRGTASRYGYTF.

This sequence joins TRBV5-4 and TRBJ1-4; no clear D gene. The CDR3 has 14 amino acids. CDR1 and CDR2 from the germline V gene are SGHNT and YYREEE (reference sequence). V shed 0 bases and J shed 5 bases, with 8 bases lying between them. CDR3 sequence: CASSLAGINEKLFF. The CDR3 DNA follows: TGTGCCAGCAGCTTGGCAGGAATAAATGAAAAACTGTTTTTT.

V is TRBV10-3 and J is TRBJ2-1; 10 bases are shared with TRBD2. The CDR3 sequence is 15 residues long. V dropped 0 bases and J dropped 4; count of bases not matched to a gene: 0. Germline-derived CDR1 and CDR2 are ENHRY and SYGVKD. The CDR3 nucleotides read TGTGCCATCAGTGAGTCTAGCGGGGGGTACAATGAGCAGTTCTTC. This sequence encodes CAISESSGGYNEQFF.